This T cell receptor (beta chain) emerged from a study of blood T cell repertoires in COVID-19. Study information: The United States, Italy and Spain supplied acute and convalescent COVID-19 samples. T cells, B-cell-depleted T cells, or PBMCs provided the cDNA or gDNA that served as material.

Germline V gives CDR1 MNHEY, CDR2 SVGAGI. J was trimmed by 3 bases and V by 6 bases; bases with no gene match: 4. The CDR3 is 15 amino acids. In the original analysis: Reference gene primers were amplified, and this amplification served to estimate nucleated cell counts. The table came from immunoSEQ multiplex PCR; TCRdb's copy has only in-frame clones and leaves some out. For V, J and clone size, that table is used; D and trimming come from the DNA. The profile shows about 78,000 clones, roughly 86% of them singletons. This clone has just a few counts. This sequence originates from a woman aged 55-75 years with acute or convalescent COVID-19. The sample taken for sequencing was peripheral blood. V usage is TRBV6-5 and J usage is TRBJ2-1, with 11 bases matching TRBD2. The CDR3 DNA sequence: TGTGCCAGCAGATTAGCGGGAGGGCTCTACAATGAGCAGTTCTTC. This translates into CASRLAGGLYNEQFF.